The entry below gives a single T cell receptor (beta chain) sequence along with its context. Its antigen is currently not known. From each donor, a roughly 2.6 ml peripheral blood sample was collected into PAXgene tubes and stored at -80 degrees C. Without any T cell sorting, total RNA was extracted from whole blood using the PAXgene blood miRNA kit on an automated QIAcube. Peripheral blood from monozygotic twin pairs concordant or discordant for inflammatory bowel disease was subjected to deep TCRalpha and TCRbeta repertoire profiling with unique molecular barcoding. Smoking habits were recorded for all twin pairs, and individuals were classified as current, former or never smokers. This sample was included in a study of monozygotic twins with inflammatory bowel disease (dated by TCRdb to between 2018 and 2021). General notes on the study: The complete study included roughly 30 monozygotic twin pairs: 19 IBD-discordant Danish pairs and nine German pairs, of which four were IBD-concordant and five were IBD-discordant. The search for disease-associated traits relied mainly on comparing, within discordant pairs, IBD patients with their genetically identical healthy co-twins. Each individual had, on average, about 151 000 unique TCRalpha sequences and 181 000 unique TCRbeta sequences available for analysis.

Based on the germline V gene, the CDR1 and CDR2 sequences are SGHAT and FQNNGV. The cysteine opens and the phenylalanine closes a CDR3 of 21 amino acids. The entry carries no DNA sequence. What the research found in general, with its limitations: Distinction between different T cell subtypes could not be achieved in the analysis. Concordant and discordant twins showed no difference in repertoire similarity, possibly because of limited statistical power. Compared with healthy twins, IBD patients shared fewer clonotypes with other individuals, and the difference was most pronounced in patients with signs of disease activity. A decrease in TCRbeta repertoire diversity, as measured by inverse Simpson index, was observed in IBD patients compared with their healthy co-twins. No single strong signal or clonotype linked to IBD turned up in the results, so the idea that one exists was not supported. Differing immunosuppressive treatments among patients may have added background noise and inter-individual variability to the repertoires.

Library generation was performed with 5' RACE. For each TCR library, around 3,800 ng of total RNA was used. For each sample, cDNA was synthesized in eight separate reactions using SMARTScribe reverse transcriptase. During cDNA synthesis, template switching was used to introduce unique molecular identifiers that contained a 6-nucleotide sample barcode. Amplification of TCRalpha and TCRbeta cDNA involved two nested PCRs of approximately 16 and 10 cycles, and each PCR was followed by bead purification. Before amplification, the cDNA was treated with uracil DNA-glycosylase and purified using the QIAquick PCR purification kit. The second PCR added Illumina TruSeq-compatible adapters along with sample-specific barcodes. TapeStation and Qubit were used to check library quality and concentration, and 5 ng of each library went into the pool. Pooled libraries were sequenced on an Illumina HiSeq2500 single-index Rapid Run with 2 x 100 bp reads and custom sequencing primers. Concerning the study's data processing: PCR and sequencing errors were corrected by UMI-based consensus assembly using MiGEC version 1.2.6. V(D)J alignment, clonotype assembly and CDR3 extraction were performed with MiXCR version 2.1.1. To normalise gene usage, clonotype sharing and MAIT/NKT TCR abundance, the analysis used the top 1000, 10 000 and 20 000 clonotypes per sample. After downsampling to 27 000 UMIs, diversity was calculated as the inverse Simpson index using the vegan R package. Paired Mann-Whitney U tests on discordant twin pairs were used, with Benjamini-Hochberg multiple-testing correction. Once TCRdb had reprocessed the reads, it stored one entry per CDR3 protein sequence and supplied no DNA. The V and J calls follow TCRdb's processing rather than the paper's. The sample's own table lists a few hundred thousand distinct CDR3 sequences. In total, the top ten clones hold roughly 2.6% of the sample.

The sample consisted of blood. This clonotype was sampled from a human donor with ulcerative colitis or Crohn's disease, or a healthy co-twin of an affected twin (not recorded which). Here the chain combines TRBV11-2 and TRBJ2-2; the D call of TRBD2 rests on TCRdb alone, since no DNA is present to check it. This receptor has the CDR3 CASSFLMVRLAGSRNTGELFF.